This entry is about one TCR beta chain. After removal of 3 bases from V and 0 bases from J, the junction contained 9 bases not matched to a gene. Per the germline V gene, CDR1 is LNHNV and CDR2 is YYDKDF (reference sequence). This CDR3 comprises 19 residues. In the authors' workflow: Amplification from reference gene primers served as the basis for estimated nucleated cell counts. Profiled with immunoSEQ multiplex PCR; TCRdb holds only in-frame clones, not every one. V, J and clone size derive from that table, while D and trimming were established from the DNA sequence. The table includes some 140,000 clones, approximately 84% detected once. The sample originates from a study of blood T cell repertoires in COVID-19. Study summary: PBMCs, B-cell-depleted T cells, or T cells were the source of the cDNA or gDNA that made up the material.

This chain connects TRBV15 to TRBJ2-1; TRBD2 matches at 12 bases. The receptor's source is a woman aged 80 or over with acute or convalescent COVID-19. Sequencing was done on a sample of peripheral blood. The CDR3 bases are TGTGCCACCAGCAGGGGTGGACTAGCGGGGATAAGCTCCTACAATGAGCAGTTCTTC. Amino acid sequence: CATSRGGLAGISSYNEQFF. Full variable domain (rest looked up from reference TRBV15 and TRBJ2-1): DAMVIQNPRYQVTQFGKPVTLSCSQTLNHNVMYWYQQKSSQAPKLLFHYYDKDFNNEADTPDNFQSRRPNTSFCFLDIRSPGLGDTAMYLCATSRGGLAGISSYNEQFFGPGTRLTVL.